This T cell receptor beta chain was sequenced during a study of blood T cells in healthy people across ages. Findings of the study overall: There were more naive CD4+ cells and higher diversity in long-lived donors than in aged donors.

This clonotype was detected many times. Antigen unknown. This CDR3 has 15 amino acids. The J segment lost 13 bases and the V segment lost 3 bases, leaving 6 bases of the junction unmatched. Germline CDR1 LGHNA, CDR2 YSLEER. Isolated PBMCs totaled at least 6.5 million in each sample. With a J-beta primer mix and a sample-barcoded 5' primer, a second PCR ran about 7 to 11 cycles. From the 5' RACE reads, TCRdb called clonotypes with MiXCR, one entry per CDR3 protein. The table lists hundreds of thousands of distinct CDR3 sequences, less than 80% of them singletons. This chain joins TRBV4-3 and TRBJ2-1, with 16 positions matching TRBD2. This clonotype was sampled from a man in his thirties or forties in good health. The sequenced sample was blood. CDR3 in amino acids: CASSHEGTSGGAQFF. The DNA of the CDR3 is TGCGCCAGCAGCCATGAAGGGACTAGCGGGGGGGCCCAGTTCTTC.